One sample yielded the 6 T cell receptor beta chains listed below, sequenced in a study of post-analysis software for immune sequencing data. Whole-study results and caveats: In patients, TRBV5-6, TRBV5-1 and TRBV20-1 belonged to five TRBV segments found more frequently than in controls.

Their antigens remain unidentified. Sequencing libraries made from TCR beta cDNA carried unique molecular identifiers. TCRdb re-analysed the PCR reads in MiXCR, keeping a single row per CDR3 protein. The table shows over 300,000 distinct CDR3 sequences, with 30% to 45% occurring only once. Material for sequencing was blood. Every receptor here comes from a girl between 5 and 17 years old with multiple sclerosis.

This clonotype turned up a few times. The genes are TRBV7-9 and TRBJ2-1, with 7 bases fitting TRBD1. Per the germline V gene, CDR1 is SEHNR and CDR2 is FQNEAQ (reference sequence). This CDR3 contains 16 residues. V lost 5 bases to trimming and J lost 2 bases; unmatched junction nucleotides: 9. CDR3 loop: CASSPSTGWAYNEQFF. The DNA of the CDR3 is TGTGCCAGCAGCCCCTCGACAGGGTGGGCCTACAATGAGCAGTTCTTC.

This clonotype was counted a few times. The chain employs TRBV5-1 and TRBJ1-2; 10 nucleotides match TRBD1. The CDR3 is made up of 13 amino acids. Germline lookup yields CDR1 SGHRS and CDR2 YFSETQ. Trimming cost V 4 bases and J 5 bases; bases outside gene matches: 2. CDR3 sequence reads: CASSTGQGYGYTF. CDR3 nucleotides: TGCGCCAGCAGCACGGGACAGGGGTATGGCTACACCTTC. Looking up the rest from reference TRBV5-1 and TRBJ1-2 gives the full variable domain: KAGVTQTPRYLIKTRGQQVTLSCSPISGHRSVSWYQQTPGQGLQFLFEYFSETQRNKGNFPGRFSGRQFSNSRSEMNVSTLELGDSALYLCASSTGQGYGYTFGSGTRLTVV.

The chain joins TRBV27 to TRBJ2-1; TRBD2 might be the D (6 bases). With 2 bases removed from V and 3 bases from J, the gap between germline ends came to 14 bases. The CDR3 covers 16 residues. Germline V gene lookup returns CDR1 MNHEY and CDR2 SMNVEV (reference sequence). DNA for the CDR3: TGTGCCAGCAGTTTAGGAGGGGCAGGTGGCTACAATGAGCAGTTCTTC. This encodes CASSLGGAGGYNEQFF.

The chain is built from TRBV27 and TRBJ2-7; 8 positions agree with TRBD2. CDR1 is MNHEY and CDR2 is SMNVEV in the germline V gene (reference sequence). This CDR3 comprises 15 residues. The V gene end was trimmed by 5 bases and the J gene end by 3 bases; junction bases not matched to a gene: 9. The CDR3 reads CASSRPGGEFYEQYF. In DNA form, the CDR3 reads TGTGCCAGCAGTCGCCCCGGGGGGGAGTTCTACGAGCAGTACTTC.

The sample holds a few counts of this clonotype. The chain joins TRBV5-1 to TRBJ2-1, with TRBD2 identical over 11 bases. The ends lost 1 base at V and 7 bases at J; junction bases unmatched: 4. Germline CDR1 SGHRS, CDR2 YFSETQ. There are 15 residues in the CDR3. CDR3 DNA sequence: TGCGCCAGCAGCTTGACTAGCGGGGGCCAGAATGAGCAGTTCTTC. This codes for CASSLTSGGQNEQFF.

Regarding this clonotype: A read error is possible here, since a much larger clone lies one base away. The chain combines TRBV20-1 with TRBJ2-3; TRBD1 is a possible D gene (5 bases). This CDR3 has 14 residues. CDR1 is DFQATT, CDR2 SNEGSKA, per germline (reference sequence). This CDR3 reads CSASRLGFTGTQYF. CDR3 sequence (DNA): TGCAGTGCTAGCCGGTTGGGATTCACAGGTACGCAGTATTTT.